This TCR beta chain was observed in a study of T-cell reconstitution after alpha-beta-depleted transplantation in children. A library of TCRbeta sequences, prepared with unique molecular identifiers, was generated. TCRdb re-analysed the PCR reads in MiXCR, keeping a single row per CDR3 protein. The data hold roughly 310,000 distinct CDR3 sequences, with around 25% observed a single time. As regards this clonotype: The target antigen is unknown.

Study results and limitations: Hyperexpanded clones declined; after one year, newly produced T cells mostly supplied diversity. Some patients owed their high day-60 TCRbeta diversity to surviving recipient T cells and thymic progenitors. The study reportedly traced alpha-beta T cells about two months after transplant to several hundred expanded graft clones.

The trim removed 5 bases at V and 9 bases at J, leaving 13 bases unmatched. The CDR3 length is 14 residues. Per the germline V gene, CDR1 is DFQATT and CDR2 is SNEGSKA (reference sequence). The sequence derives from a male patient younger than 18 who had a stem cell transplant for acute lymphoblastic leukemia, so the T cells may come from the graft donor. The gene calls are TRBV20-1 and TRBJ2-7; 10 nucleotides align to TRBD2. Sequenced material: PBMCs, mostly from graft donor cells, taken 180 days after TCRalphabeta/CD19-depleted stem cell transplant. As DNA, the CDR3 is TGCAGTGCTGCGCCGGGACTAGCGAGAGCCGGGCAGTACTTC. This codes for CSAAPGLARAGQYF.